The T cell receptor (beta chain) described here comes from a study of Ad26.COV2.S vaccination and SARS-CoV-2 variants. For the study at large: Donor participated within the Ad26.COV2.S arm of the COV1001 trial. Study outcomes and limitations: Spike-specific responses of CD8+ and CD4+ T cells were reported to display substantial breadth after vaccination. Vaccine recipients posted higher spike-specific TCR breadth than their placebo counterparts. People who got the vaccine or the placebo had similar non-spike TCR breadth.

The treatment is: over 15 received Ad26.COV2.S at low or high dose, single or two shots; several received placebo; per-sample allocation not given. All samples were drawn on day 63, counting from the first vaccine or placebo injection. CDR1 and CDR2 from the germline V gene are DFQATT and SNEGSKA (reference sequence). V was cut by 3 bases and J by 6 bases, with 20 bases left in between. The CDR3 runs to 15 residues. Sequenced by immunoSEQ multiplex PCR; TCRdb stores in-frame clones only, minus some. The sample includes 440,000 or so clones, roughly 91% of them seen just once. A remark on this clone: The antigen remains undetermined.

This sample comprised peripheral blood, obtained in a trial of Ad26.COV2.S vaccine versus placebo. The sequence derives from a person aged 18-65 years who received the Ad26.COV2.S COVID-19 vaccine or a placebo. The chain uses TRBV20-1 and TRBJ1-2; tentative D call: TRBD1 (6 bases). In DNA form, the CDR3 reads TGCAGTGCTAGTAGAGGTGGGGGGGCCGGTGATGGCTACACCTTC. This codes for CSASRGGGAGDGYTF.